The clone carrying this T cell receptor beta chain was seen only a few times. The CDR3 totals 14 residues. 13 Jbeta primers and 60 Vbeta primers were used for the PCR. Repertoires were generated with immunoSEQ multiplex PCR, while TCRdb's copy carries only in-frame clones and drops some. This table holds about 140,000 clones, more than 7.5% found once. Donors were nominally healthy when sampled, though unrecorded immune exposures were likely. This specimen comes from a study of cytomegalovirus exposure and HLA in healthy donors. Material: PBMCs. This clonotype originated in a man between 45 and 60 years old in good health and CMV-seronegative. The rearrangement joins TRBV21-1 to TRBJ1-5; the D call of TRBD1 is as the table states it, not checked on the DNA. TRBV21-1 corresponds to a pseudogene. The CDR3 region has the DNA TGTGCCACTAGACCGGGACAGCACAATCAGCCCCAGCATTTT. This sequence encodes CATRPGQHNQPQHF.